This T cell receptor (beta chain) was found in a study of T cell repertoires in cytomegalovirus infection. Overall study context: Shared public TCR beta signatures pointed to both CMV infection and a matching HLA type.

Comments on this clonotype: Its antigen remains unidentified.

TCRdb recomputed calls from the reads with MiXCR, one row per CDR3 protein. The data hold approximately 70,000 distinct CDR3 sequences, with under 25% observed a single time. Findings and caveats of the study: Public TCR beta family frequency separated CMV-and-HLA carriers, including in an independent cohort. Predominance within the ex vivo response was attributable to HLA-C-restricted CMV-specific TCR beta clonotypes.

The V end lost 5 bases, the J end lost 0 bases, and 20 bases lay between the germline ends. The CDR3 spans 18 residues. This rearrangement joins TRBV12-3 or TRBV12-4 to TRBJ2-1; tentative D call: TRBD2 (5 bases). This receptor was obtained from a human donor in good health (CMV status not recorded). Some clones in this sample may be carry-over from other donors' samples. Sequenced sample: PBMCs, sequenced either directly or after in vitro stimulation (not recorded which). CDR3 residues: CASSPGRMSGSSYNEQFF. CDR3 coding DNA: TGTGCCAGCAGTCCTGGGAGAATGTCGGGGAGCTCCTACAATGAGCAGTTCTTC.